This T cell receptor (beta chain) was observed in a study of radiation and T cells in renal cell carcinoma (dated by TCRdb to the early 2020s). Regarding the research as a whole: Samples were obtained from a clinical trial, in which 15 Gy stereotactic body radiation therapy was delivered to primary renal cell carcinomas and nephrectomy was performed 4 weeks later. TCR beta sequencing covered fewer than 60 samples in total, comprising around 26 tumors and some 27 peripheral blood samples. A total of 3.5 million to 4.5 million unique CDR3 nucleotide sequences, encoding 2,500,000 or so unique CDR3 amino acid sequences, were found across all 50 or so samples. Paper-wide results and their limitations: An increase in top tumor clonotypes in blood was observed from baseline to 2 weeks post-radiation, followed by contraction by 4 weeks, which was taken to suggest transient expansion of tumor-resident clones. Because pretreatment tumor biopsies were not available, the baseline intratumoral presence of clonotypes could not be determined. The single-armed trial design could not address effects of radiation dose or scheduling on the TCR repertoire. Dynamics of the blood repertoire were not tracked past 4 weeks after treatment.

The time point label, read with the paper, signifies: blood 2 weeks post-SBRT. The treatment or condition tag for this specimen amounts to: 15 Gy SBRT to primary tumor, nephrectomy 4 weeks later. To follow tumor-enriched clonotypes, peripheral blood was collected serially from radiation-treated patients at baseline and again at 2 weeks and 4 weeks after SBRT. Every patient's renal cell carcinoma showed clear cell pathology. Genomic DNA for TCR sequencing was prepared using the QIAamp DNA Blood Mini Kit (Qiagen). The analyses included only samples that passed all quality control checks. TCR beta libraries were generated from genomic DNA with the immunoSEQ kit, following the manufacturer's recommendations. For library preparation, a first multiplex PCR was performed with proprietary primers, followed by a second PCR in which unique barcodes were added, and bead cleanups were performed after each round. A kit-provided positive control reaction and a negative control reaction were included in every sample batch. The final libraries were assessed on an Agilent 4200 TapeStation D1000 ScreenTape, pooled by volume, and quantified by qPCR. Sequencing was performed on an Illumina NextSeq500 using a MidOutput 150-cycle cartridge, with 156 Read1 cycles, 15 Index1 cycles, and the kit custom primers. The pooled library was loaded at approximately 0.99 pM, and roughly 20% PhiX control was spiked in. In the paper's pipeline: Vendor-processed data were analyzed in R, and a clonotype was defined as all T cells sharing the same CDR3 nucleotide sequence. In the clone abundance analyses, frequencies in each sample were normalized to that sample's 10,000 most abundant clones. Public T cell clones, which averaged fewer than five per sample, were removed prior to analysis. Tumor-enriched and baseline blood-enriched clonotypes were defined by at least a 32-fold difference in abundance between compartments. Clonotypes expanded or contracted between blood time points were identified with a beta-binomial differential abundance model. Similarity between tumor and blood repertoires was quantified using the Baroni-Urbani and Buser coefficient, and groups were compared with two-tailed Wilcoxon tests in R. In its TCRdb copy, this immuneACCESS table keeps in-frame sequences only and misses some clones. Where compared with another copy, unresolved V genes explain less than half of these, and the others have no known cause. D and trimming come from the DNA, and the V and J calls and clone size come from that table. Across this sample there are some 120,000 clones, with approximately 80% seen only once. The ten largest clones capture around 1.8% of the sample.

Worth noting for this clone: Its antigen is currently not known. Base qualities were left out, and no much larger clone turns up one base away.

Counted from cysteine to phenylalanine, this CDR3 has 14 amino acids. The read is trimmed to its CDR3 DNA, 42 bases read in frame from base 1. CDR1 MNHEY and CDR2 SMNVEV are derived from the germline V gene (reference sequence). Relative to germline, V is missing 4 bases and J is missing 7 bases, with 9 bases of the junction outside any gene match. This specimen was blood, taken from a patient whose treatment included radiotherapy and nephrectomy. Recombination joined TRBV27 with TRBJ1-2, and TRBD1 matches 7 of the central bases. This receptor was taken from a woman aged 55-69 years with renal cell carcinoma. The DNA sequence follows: TGTGCCAGCAGTTCGACAGGGTCAGGGGGTGGCTACACCTTC. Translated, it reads CASSSTGSGGGYTF.